This passage covers 9 T cell receptor beta chains from one sample sequenced in a study of naive and memory T cell subsets. Four PCR rounds used nested alpha and beta constant region primers plus the SP2 primer. TCRdb reanalysed the 5' RACE reads using MiXCR and keeps one entry per CDR3 protein. The table lists 55,000 to 70,000 distinct CDR3 sequences, roughly 7% of them singletons. A UMI-containing oligonucleotide was joined by 3' ligation to the TCR cDNA template. These receptors were collected from a male donor in good health.

This clonotype was seen a handful of times. The chain is built from TRBV4-1 and TRBJ2-1; the match to TRBD2 covers 7 bases. Germline-derived CDR1 and CDR2 are MGHRA and YSYEKL. V was clipped by 0 bases and J by 5 bases; unmatched bases: 10. The CDR3 contains 17 residues. Written as DNA, the CDR3 is TGCGCCAGCAGCCAAGATCCCCTAGCGGCTGTCAACAATGAGCAGTTCTTC. The encoded protein is CASSQDPLAAVNNEQFF.

The sample holds a few counts of this clonotype. This chain joins TRBV3-1 and TRBJ2-5, with D possibly TRBD1 on 5 matching bases. This CDR3 comprises 16 residues. The ends were cut back, 1 base at V and 1 base at J, with 13 bases in the middle. Germline V gene lookup returns CDR1 LGHDT and CDR2 YNNKEL (reference sequence). CDR3 coding DNA: TGTGCCAGCAGCCAAGTTCTGGGGCTATCCCAAGAGACCCAGTACTTC. Translated: CASSQVLGLSQETQYF.

This clonotype was recorded many times. The chain employs TRBV3-1 and TRBJ1-1; the D gene is possibly TRBD1 (5 bases). The CDR3 sequence is 15 residues long. Looked up from germline, CDR1 is LGHDT and CDR2 is YNNKEL (reference sequence). V lost 1 base, J lost 0 bases, and 9 bases lay in between. The CDR3 DNA sequence: TGTGCCAGCAGCCAAGGACAGATAATGAACACTGAAGCTTTCTTT. Its protein is CASSQGQIMNTEAFF.

For the CDR3, the DNA is TGTGCCAGCAGTGGGACAGGACTTAACTATGGCTACACCTTC. Its protein is CASSGTGLNYGYTF. The gene calls are TRBV6-5 and TRBJ1-2; TRBD1 matches 8 bases. After removal of 5 bases from V and 1 base from J, the junction contained 3 bases not matched to a gene. CDR1 and CDR2 from the germline V gene are MNHEY and SVGAGI. The CDR3 loop spans 14 amino acids.

The chain joins TRBV13 to TRBJ2-1; tentatively, D is TRBD1 (5 bases). The CDR3 consists of 17 residues. Trimming left V 0 bases short and J 4 bases short, with 16 bases between. CDR1 PRHDT and CDR2 FYEKMQ come from the germline V gene (reference sequence). Here the CDR3 reads CASSLGGRAGKYNEQFF. Here the CDR3 DNA reads TGTGCCAGCAGCTTAGGGGGCCGGGCAGGGAAGTACAATGAGCAGTTCTTC.

The chain is built from TRBV7-9 and TRBJ1-2; TRBD1 aligns across 7 bases. The germline V gene encodes CDR1 SEHNR and CDR2 FQNEAQ (reference sequence). The CDR3 runs to 13 residues. The ends lost 3 bases at V and 4 bases at J; junction bases unmatched: 2. DNA of the CDR3: TGTGCCAGCAGCTTGGGACAGTTCTATGGCTACACCTTC. It yields the protein CASSLGQFYGYTF.

This chain joins TRBV14 and TRBJ2-2; tentatively, D is TRBD1 (5 bases). V was pared by 2 bases and J by 7 bases, with 23 bases between. The germline V gene encodes CDR1 SGHDN and CDR2 FVKESK. The CDR3 consists of 18 residues. CDR3 in DNA: TGTGCCAGCAGCCAATCGCCGTTTGCGGACCCGGACATCGGGGAGCTGTTTTTT. As protein: CASSQSPFADPDIGELFF.

The table lists this clonotype with a few counts. The chain combines TRBV11-3 with TRBJ2-3; 9 nucleotides align to TRBD2. This CDR3 spans 15 amino acids. V trimming: 4 bases; J trimming: 1 base; junction bases outside the gene matches: 3. Germline-derived CDR1 and CDR2 are SGHNT and YENEEA. The CDR3 DNA follows: TGTGCCAGCAGCTCGCGGACTAGCGGCACAGATACGCAGTATTTT. Protein sequence: CASSSRTSGTDTQYF.

This clonotype was seen many times. The rearrangement joins TRBV7-2 to TRBJ2-4; no definite D call. The V and J ends lost 2 bases and 1 base respectively, with 3 bases between them. The CDR3 is made up of 13 amino acids. The germline V gene encodes CDR1 SGHTA and CDR2 FQGNSA. CDR3 region: CASSLKAKNIQYF. The CDR3 DNA sequence: TGTGCCAGCAGCTTAAAGGCCAAAAACATTCAGTACTTC.